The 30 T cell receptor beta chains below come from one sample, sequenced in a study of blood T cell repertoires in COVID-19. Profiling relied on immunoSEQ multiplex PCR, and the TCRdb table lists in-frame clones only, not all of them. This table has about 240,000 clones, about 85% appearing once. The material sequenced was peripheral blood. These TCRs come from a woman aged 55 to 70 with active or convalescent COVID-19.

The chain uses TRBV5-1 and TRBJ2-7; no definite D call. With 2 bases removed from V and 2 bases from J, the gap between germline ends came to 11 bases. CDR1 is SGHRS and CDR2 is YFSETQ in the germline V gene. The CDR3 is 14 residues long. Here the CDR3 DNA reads TGCGCCAGCAGCTTCGACACGTATCCCTACGAGCAGTACTTC. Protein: CASSFDTYPYEQYF. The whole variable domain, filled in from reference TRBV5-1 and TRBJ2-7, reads KAGVTQTPRYLIKTRGQQVTLSCSPISGHRSVSWYQQTPGQGLQFLFEYFSETQRNKGNFPGRFSGRQFSNSRSEMNVSTLELGDSALYLCASSFDTYPYEQYFGPGTRLTVT.

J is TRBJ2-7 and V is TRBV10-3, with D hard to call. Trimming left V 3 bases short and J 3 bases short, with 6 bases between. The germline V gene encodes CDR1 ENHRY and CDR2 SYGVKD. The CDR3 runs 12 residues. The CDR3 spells CAISDEFYEQYV. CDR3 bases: TGTGCCATCAGTGACGAGTTCTACGAGCAGTACGTC.

The CDR3 DNA reads TGTGCCAGCAGCTGGGGCTTGGAAGACACCATATATTTT. Its protein product is CASSWGLEDTIYF. This chain links TRBV5-4 with TRBJ1-3; TRBD1 is a possible D gene (5 bases). The V gene's germline CDR1 is SGHNT and CDR2 YYREEE (reference sequence). The ends were cut back, 3 bases at V and 8 bases at J, with 12 bases in the middle. This CDR3 has 13 amino acids.

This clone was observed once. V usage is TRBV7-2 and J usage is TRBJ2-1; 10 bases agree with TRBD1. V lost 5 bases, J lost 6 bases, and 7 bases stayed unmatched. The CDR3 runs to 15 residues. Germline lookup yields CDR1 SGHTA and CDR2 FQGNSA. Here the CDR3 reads CASSLRQGAVNEQFF. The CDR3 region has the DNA TGTGCCAGCAGCCTCCGACAGGGGGCTGTCAATGAGCAGTTCTTC. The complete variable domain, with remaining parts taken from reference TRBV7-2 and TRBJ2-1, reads GAGVSQSPSNKVTEKGKDVELRCDPISGHTALYWYRQSLGQGLEFLIYFQGNSAPDKSGLPSDRFSAERTGGSVSTLTIQRTQQEDSAVYLCASSLRQGAVNEQFFGPGTRLTVL.

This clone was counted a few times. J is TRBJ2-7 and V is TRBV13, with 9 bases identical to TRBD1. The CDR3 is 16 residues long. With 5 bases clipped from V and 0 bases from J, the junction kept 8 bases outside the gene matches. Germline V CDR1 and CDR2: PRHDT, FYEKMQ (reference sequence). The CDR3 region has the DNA TGTGCCAGCAGCGGAACCGGGACAGGGAGCTCCTACGAGCAGTACTTC. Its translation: CASSGTGTGSSYEQYF.

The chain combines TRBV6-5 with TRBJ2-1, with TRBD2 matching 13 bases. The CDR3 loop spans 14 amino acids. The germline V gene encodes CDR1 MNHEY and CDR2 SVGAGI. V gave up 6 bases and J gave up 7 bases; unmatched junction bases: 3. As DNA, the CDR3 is TGTGCCAGCAGCCGGACTAGCGGGAGAAATGAGCAGTTCTTC. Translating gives CASSRTSGRNEQFF.

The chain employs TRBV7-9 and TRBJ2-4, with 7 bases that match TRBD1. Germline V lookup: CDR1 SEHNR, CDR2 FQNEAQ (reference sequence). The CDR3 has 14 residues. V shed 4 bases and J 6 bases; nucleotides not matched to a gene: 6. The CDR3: CASSSQTGTNIQYF. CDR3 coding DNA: TGTGCCAGCAGCTCCCAGACAGGGACAAACATTCAGTACTTC. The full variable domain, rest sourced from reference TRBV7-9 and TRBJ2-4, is DTGVSQNPRHKITKRGQNVTFRCDPISEHNRLYWYRQTLGQGPEFLTYFQNEAQLEKSRLLSDRFSAERPKGSFSTLEIQRTEQGDSAMYLCASSSQTGTNIQYFGAGTRLSVL.

DNA of the CDR3: TGCGCCAGCAGACCTACAGGGATGGCCTACGAGCAGTACGTC. Protein sequence: CASRPTGMAYEQYV. This rearrangement joins TRBV23-1 to TRBJ2-7; tentative D call: TRBD1 (6 bases). TRBV23-1 is flagged as an ORF with uncertain function. The CDR3 covers 14 residues. Trimming cost V 6 bases and J 2 bases, with 14 bases left between them.

CDR3 sequence: CASSPTGGTNQPQHF. The CDR3 DNA sequence: TGTGCCAGCAGTCCAACAGGGGGTACAAATCAGCCCCAGCATTTT. The V gene is TRBV6-5, the J gene TRBJ1-5; TRBD1 aligns across 8 bases. This CDR3 is 15 amino acids long. V was clipped by 5 bases and J by 4 bases; unmatched bases: 7. Germline CDR1 MNHEY, CDR2 SVGAGI.

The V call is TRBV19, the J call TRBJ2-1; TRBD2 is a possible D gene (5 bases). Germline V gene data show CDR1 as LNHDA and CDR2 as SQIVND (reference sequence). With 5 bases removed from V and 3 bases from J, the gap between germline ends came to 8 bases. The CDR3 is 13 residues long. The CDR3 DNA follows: TGTGCCAGTAGTGCCCGGGACTACAATGAGCAGTTCTTC. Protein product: CASSARDYNEQFF.

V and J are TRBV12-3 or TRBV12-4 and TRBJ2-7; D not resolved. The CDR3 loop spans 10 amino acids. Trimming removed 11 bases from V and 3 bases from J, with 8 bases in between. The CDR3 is CAPNVYEQYF. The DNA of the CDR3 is TGTGCCCCTAATGTCTACGAGCAGTACTTC.

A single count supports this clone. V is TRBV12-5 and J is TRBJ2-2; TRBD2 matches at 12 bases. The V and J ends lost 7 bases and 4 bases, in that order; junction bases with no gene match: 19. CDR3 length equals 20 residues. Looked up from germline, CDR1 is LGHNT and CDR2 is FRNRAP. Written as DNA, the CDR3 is TGTGCTAGTGCCCCGGTTCGGCTAGCGGGAGGGAATTCGGGCACCGGGGAGCTGTTTTTT. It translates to CASAPVRLAGGNSGTGELFF.

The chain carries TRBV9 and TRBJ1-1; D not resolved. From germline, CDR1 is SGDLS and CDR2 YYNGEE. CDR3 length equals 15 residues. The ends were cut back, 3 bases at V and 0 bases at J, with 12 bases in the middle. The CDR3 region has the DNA TGTGCCAGCAGCGGTCGAGACGGGTTGAACACTGAAGCTTTCTTT. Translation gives CASSGRDGLNTEAFF.

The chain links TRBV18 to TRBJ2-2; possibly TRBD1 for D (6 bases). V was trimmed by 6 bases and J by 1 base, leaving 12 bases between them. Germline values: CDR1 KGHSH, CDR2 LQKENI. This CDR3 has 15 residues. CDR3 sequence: CASSTSGENTGELFF. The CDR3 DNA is TGTGCCAGCTCTACATCAGGGGAGAACACCGGGGAGCTGTTTTTT.

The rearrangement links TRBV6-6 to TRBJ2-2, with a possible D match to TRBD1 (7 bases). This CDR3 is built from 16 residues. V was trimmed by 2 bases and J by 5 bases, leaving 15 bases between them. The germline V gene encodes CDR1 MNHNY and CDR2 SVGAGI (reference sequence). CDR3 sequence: CASSYAGQTETGELFF. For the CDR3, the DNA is TGTGCCAGCAGTTACGCGGGACAGACGGAAACCGGGGAGCTGTTTTTT.

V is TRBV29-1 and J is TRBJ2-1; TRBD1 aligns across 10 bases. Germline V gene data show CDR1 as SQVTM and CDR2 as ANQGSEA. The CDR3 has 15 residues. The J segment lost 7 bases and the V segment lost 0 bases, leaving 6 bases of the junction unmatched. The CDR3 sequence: CSVEEGQGLGNEQFF. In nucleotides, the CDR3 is TGCAGCGTTGAAGAGGGACAGGGGTTAGGAAATGAGCAGTTCTTC.

The CDR3 loop is CASSQTLSGEGPDTQYF. As DNA, the CDR3 is TGTGCCAGCAGCCAAACCCTTAGCGGGGAGGGGCCAGATACGCAGTATTTT. The chain has TRBV11-3 and TRBJ2-3, with TRBD2 identical over 8 bases. J gave up 4 bases and V 5 bases, and 14 bases lay outside the gene matches. CDR3 length equals 17 residues. Germline assignment: CDR1 SGHNT and CDR2 YENEEA.

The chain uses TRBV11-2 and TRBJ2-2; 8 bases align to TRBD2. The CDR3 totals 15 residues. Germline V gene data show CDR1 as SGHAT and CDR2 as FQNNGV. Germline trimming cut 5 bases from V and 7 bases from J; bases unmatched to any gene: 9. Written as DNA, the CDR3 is TGTGCCAGCAGCCCCCGTCTAGCGGGCATCGGGGAGCTGTTTTTT. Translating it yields CASSPRLAGIGELFF.

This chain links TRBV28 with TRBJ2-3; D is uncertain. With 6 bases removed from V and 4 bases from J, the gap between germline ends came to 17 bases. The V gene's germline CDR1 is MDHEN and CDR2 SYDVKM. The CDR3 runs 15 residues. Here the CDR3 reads CASSPLGYDSDTQYF. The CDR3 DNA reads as TGTGCCAGCAGCCCCCTAGGTTATGATTCAGATACGCAGTATTTT.

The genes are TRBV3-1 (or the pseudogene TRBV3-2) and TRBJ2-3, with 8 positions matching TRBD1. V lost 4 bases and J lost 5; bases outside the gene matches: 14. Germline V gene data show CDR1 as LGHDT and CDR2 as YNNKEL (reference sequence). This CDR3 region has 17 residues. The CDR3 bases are TGTGCCAGCAGCCGGGGACCAACAGGGGGGCCTCGAGATACGCAGTATTTT. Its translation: CASSRGPTGGPRDTQYF.

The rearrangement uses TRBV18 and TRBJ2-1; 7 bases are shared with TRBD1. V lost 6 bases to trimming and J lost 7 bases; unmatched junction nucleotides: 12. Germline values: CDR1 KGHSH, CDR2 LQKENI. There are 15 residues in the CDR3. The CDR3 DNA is TGTGCCAGCTCTACAGGGGTGCTGACCGTAAATGAGCAGTTCTTC. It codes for CASSTGVLTVNEQFF.

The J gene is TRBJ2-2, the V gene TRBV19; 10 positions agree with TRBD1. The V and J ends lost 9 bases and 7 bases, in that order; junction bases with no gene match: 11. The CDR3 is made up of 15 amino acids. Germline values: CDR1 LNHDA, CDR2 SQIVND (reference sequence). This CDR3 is CASNGGTGVGGELFF. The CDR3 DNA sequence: TGTGCCAGCAATGGCGGGACAGGGGTCGGCGGGGAGCTGTTTTTT.

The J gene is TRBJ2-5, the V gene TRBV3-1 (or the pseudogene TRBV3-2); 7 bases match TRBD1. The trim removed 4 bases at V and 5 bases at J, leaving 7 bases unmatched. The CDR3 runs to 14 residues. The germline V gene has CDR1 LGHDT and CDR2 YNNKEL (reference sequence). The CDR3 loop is CASSLQGVRETQYF. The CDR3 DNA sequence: TGTGCCAGCAGCCTCCAGGGGGTTCGGGAGACCCAGTACTTC.

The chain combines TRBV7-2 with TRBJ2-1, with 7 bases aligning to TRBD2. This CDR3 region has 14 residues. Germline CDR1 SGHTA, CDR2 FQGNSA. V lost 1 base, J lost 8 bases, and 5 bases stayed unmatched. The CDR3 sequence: CASSLGLAVDEQFF. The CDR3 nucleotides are TGTGCCAGCAGCTTAGGACTAGCTGTTGATGAGCAGTTCTTC.

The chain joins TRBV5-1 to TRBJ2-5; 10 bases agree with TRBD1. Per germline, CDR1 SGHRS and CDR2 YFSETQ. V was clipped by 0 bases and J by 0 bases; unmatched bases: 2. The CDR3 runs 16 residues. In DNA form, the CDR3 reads TGCGCCAGCAGCTTGGCCGGGACAGGGGACCAAGAGACCCAGTACTTC. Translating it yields CASSLAGTGDQETQYF.

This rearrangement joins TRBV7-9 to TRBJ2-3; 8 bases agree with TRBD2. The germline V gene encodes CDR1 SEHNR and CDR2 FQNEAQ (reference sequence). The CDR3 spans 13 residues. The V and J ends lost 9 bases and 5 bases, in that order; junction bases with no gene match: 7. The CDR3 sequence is CASISGGIDTQYF. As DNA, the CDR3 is TGTGCCAGTATATCGGGGGGGATAGATACGCAGTATTTT.

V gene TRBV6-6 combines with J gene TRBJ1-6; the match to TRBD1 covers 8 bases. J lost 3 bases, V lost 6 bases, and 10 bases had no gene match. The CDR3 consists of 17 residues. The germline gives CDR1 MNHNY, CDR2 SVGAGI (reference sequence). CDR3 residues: CASSRRQGANYNSPLHF. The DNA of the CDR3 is TGTGCCAGCAGCCGACGTCAGGGGGCGAACTATAATTCACCCCTCCACTTT.

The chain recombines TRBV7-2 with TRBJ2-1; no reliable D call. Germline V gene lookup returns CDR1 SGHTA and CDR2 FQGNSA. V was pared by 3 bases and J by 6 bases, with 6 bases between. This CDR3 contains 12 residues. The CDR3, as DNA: TGTGCCAGCAGCTTTAGGAGCAATGAGCAGTTCTTC. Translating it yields CASSFRSNEQFF. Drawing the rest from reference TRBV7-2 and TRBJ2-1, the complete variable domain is GAGVSQSPSNKVTEKGKDVELRCDPISGHTALYWYRQSLGQGLEFLIYFQGNSAPDKSGLPSDRFSAERTGGSVSTLTIQRTQQEDSAVYLCASSFRSNEQFFGPGTRLTVL.

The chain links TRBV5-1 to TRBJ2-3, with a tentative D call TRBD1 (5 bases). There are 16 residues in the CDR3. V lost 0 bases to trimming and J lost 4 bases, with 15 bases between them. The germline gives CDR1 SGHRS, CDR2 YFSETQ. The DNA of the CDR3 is TGCGCCAGCAGCTTGGAGGGGTCTAGTAGTGCAGATACGCAGTATTTT. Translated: CASSLEGSSSADTQYF.

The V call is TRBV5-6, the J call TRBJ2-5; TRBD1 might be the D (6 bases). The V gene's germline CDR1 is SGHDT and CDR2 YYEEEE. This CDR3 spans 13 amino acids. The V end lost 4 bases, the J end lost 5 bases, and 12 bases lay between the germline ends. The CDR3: CASSNQGTETQYF. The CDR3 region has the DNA TGTGCCAGCAGCAATCAGGGGACGGAGACCCAGTACTTC.